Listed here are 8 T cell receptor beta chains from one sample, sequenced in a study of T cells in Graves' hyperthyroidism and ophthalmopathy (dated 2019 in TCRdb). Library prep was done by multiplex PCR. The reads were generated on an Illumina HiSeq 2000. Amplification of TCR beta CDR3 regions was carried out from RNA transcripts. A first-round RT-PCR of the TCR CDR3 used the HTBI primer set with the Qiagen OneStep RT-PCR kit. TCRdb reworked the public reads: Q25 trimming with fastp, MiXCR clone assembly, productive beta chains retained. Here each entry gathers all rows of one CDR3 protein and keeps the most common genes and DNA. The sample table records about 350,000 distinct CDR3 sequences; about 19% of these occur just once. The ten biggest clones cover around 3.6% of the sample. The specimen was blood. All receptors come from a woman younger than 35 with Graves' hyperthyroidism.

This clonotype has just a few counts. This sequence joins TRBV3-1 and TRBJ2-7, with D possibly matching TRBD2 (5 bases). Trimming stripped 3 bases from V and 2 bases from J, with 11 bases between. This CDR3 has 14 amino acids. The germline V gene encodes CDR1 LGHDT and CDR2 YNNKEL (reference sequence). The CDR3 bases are TGTGCCAGCAGCCAGAGGACTCCCGCCTACGAGCAGTACTTC. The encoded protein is CASSQRTPAYEQYF.

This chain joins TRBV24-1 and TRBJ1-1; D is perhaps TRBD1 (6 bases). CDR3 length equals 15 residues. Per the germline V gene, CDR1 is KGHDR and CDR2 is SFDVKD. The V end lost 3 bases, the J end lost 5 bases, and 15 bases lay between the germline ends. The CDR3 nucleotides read TGTGCCACCAGTGATGAGGGGGGCGCGGGTACTGAAGCTTTCTTT. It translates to CATSDEGGAGTEAFF.

CDR3 residues: CASSSGGLGQPQHF. As DNA, the CDR3 is TGTGCCAGCAGCTCAGGGGGCCTTGGTCAGCCCCAGCATTTT. The chain employs TRBV6-1 and TRBJ1-5, with 8 nucleotides matching TRBD1. This CDR3 contains 14 residues. Germline V lookup: CDR1 MNHNS, CDR2 SASEGT. V lost 6 bases to trimming and J lost 6 bases; unmatched junction nucleotides: 7.

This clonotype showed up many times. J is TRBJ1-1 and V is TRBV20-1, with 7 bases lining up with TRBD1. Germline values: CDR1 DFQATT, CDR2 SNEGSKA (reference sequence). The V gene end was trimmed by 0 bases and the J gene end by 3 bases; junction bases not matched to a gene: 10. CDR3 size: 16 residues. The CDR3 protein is CSARDIQGRMHTEAFF. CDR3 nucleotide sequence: TGCAGTGCTAGAGATATACAGGGGAGGATGCACACTGAAGCTTTCTTT.

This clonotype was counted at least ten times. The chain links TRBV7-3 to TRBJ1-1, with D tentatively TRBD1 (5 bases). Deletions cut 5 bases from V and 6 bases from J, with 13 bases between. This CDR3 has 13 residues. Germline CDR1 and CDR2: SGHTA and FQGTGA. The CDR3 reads CASSPLGVSEAFF. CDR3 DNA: TGTGCCAGCAGCCCGCTGGGGGTGTCTGAAGCTTTCTTT.

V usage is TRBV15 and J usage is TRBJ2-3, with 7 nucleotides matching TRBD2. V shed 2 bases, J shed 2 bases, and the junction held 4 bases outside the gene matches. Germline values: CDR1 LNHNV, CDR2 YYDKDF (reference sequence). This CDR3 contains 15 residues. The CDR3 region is CATSRTSEYTDTQYF. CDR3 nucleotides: TGTGCCACCAGCAGAACTAGCGAATACACAGATACGCAGTATTTT.

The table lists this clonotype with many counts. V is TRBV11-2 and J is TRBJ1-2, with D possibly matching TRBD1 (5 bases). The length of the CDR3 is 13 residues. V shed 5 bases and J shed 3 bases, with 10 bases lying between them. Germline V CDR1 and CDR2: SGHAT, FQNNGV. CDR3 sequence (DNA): TGTGCCAGCAGCAAAGACAGATACTATGGCTACACCTTC. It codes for CASSKDRYYGYTF.

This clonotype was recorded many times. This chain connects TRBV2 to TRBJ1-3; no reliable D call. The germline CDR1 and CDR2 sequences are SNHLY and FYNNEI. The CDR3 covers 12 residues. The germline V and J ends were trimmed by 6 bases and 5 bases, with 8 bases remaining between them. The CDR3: CASRNLRNTIYF. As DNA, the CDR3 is TGTGCCAGCAGAAACCTAAGAAACACCATATATTTT.